The sequence of this TCR beta chain was determined in a study of blood T cell repertoires in COVID-19. The germline gives CDR1 MNHNS, CDR2 SASEGT. The CDR3 sequence is 16 residues long. The V end was cut by 4 bases, the J end by 1 base, with 14 bases between. This clone was recorded a few times. Clones were read by immunoSEQ multiplex PCR, and TCRdb kept only the in-frame ones, dropping some. The data show a few hundred thousand clones, with 89% seen just once and 1.5% to 2% held by the top ten. J is TRBJ1-5 and V is TRBV6-1; TRBD1 might be the D (6 bases). The sequence came from a woman aged 25 to 39 who had recovered from COVID-19. Material: PBMCs or T cells enriched from blood (not recorded which). The CDR3 region is CASSGTVTTSNQPQHF. The CDR3 DNA sequence: TGTGCCAGCAGTGGGACAGTGACAACGAGCAATCAGCCCCAGCATTTT.